This record covers a single T cell receptor (beta chain). The antigen is unknown. This entry comes from a study of T-cell reconstitution after alpha-beta-depleted transplantation in children. Findings and caveats of the study: Newly produced T cells mostly provided counts and TCRbeta diversity after one year, as hyperexpanded clones declined. Alpha-beta T cells present about two months after transplant were reported to originate from several hundred expanded graft clones.

Preparing the TCRbeta library involved the use of unique molecular identifiers. TCRdb reprocessed the PCR reads via MiXCR and lists one record per CDR3 protein. The sample consists of around 200,000 distinct CDR3 sequences, approximately 15% of them appearing once. V lost 3 bases and J 6 bases, leaving 14 bases between the germline ends. The CDR3 is 14 residues long. The clonotype originates from a male patient aged 2-9 years who had a stem cell transplant for acute lymphoblastic leukemia, so the T cells may come from the graft donor. The input for sequencing was PBMCs, mostly from graft donor cells, taken 360 days after TCRalphabeta/CD19-depleted stem cell transplant. The V call is TRBV12-3 or TRBV12-4, the J call TRBJ1-2; no clear D. CDR3 sequence reads: CASSFREARDGYTF. CDR3 DNA sequence: TGTGCCAGCAGTTTTCGCGAGGCTAGAGATGGCTACACCTTC.